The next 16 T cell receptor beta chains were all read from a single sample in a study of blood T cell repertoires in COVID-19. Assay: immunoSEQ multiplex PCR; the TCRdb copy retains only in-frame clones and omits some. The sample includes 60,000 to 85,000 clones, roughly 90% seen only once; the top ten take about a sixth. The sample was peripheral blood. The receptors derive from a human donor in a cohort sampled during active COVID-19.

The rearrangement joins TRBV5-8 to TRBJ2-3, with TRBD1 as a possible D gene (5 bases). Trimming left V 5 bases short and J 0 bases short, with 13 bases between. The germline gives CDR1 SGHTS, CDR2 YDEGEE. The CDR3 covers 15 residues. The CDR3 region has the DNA TGTGCCAGCAGGGAACAGGTGACTAGCACAGATACGCAGTATTTT. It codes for CASREQVTSTDTQYF.

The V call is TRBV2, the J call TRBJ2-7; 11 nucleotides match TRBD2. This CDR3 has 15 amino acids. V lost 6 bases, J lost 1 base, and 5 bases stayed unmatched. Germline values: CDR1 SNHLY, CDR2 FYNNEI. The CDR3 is CASRELAGVSYEQYF. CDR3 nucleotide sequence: TGTGCCAGCAGGGAACTAGCGGGGGTATCCTACGAGCAGTACTTC.

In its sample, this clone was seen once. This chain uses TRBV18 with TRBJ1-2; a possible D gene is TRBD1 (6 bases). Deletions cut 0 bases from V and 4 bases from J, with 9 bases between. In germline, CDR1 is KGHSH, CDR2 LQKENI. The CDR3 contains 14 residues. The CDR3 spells CASSPPGQSYGYTF. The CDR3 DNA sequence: TGTGCCAGCTCACCACCCGGACAGAGCTATGGCTACACCTTC.

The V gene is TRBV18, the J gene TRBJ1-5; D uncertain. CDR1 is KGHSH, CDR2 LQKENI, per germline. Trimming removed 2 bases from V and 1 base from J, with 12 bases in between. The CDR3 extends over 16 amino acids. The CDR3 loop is CASSPFDPRSNQPQHF. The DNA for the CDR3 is TGTGCCAGCTCACCATTTGACCCGAGGAGCAATCAGCCCCAGCATTTT.

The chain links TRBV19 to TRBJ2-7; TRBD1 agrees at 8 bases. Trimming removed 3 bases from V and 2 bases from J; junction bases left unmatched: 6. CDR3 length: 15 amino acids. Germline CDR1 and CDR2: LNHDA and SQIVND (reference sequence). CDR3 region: CASSIRDRQTYEQYF. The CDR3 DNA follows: TGTGCCAGTAGTATCAGGGACAGGCAAACCTACGAGCAGTACTTC.

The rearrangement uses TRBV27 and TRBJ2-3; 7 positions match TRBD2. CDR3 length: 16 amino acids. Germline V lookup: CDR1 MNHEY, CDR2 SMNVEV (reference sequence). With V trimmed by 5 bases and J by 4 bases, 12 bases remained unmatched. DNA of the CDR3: TGTGCCAGCAGTCCCTCGCGTGCGGGAGCTCCAGATACGCAGTATTTT. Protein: CASSPSRAGAPDTQYF.

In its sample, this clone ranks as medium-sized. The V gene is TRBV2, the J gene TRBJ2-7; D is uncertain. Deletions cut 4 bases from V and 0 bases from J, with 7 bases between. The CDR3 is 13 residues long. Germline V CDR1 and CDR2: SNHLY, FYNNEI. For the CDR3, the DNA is TGTGCCAGCAGTGTTGGGCACTCCTACGAGCAGTACTTC. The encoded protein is CASSVGHSYEQYF.

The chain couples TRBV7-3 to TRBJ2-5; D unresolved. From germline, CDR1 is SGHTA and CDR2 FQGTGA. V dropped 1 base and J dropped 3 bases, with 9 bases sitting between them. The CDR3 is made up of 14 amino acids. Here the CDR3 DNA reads TGTGCCAGCAGCTTAAATCTACGAGAAGAGACCCAGTACTTC. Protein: CASSLNLREETQYF.

CDR3 amino acids: CASSLVGLNYEQYF. In nucleotides, the CDR3 is TGTGCCAGCAGCTTAGTTGGGCTGAACTACGAGCAGTACTTC. This chain connects TRBV11-3 to TRBJ2-7; D is uncertain. The germline V gene encodes CDR1 SGHNT and CDR2 YENEEA. This CDR3 contains 14 residues. Trimming took off 1 base at V and 3 bases at J, with 10 bases between the two ends.

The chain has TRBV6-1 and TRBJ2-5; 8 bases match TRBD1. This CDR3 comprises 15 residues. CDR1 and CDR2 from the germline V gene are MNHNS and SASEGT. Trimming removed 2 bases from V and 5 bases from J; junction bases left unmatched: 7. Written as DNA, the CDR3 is TGTGCCAGCAGTGAATGGCAGGGGGCATGGGAGACCCAGTACTTC. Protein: CASSEWQGAWETQYF.

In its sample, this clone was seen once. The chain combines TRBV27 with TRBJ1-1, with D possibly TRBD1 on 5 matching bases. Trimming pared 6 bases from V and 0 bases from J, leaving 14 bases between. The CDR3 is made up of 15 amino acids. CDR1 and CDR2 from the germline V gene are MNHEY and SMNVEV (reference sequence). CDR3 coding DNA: TGTGCCAGCAGAACAGGCCAGGTCATGAACACTGAAGCTTTCTTT. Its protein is CASRTGQVMNTEAFF.

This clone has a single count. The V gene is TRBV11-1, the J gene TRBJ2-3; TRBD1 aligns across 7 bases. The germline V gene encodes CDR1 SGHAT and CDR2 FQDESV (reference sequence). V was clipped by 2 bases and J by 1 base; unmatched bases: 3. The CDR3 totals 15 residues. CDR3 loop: CASSLNRGGTDTQYF. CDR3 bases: TGTGCCAGCAGCTTAAACAGGGGAGGCACAGATACGCAGTATTTT.

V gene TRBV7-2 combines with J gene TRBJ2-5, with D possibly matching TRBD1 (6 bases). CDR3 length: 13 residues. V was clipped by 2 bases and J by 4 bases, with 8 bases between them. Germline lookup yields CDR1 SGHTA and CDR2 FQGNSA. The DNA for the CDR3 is TGTGCCAGCAGCTTAATAGGGGGAGAGACCCAGTACTTC. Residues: CASSLIGGETQYF.

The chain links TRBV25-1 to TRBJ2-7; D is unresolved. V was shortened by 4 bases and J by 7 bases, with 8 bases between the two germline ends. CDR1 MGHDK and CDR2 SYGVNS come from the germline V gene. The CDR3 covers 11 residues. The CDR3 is CASSAYREQYF. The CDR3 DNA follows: TGTGCCAGCAGTGCCTATCGGGAGCAGTACTTC.

The CDR3 DNA sequence: TGTGCTAGTGGTTTTCTTCCGGGCAGGGGGGTGTCCGAGCAGTACTTC. This gives the protein CASGFLPGRGVSEQYF. This chain connects TRBV12-5 to TRBJ2-7, with D possibly matching TRBD1 (7 bases). Trimming pared 3 bases from V and 6 bases from J, leaving 21 bases between. Germline CDR1 LGHNT, CDR2 FRNRAP. CDR3 length: 16 residues. Full variable domain (remainder filled in from reference TRBV12-5 and TRBJ2-7): DARVTQTPRHKVTEMGQEVTMRCQPILGHNTVFWYRQTMMQGLELLAYFRNRAPLDDSGMPKDRFSAEMPDATLATLKIQPSEPRDSAVYFCASGFLPGRGVSEQYFGPGTRLTVT.

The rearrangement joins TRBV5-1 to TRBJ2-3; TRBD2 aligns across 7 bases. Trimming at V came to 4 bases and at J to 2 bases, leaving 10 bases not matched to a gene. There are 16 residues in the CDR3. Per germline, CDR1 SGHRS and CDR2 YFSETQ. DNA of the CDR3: TGCGCCAGCAGCCGGGAGGCCCAAACTAACACAGATACGCAGTATTTT. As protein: CASSREAQTNTDTQYF. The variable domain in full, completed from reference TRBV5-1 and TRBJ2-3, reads KAGVTQTPRYLIKTRGQQVTLSCSPISGHRSVSWYQQTPGQGLQFLFEYFSETQRNKGNFPGRFSGRQFSNSRSEMNVSTLELGDSALYLCASSREAQTNTDTQYFGPGTRLTVL.